Given below is one T cell receptor (beta chain) in context. Antigen unknown. The CDR3 covers 14 residues. The germline V and J ends were trimmed by 6 bases and 2 bases, with 13 bases remaining between them. The germline V gene has CDR1 SGHTA and CDR2 FQGNSA. This sample is part of a study of OX40 agonist ivuxolimab in advanced cancers. Study-level information: The dose-escalation group included hepatocellular carcinoma, melanoma, renal cell carcinoma and head and neck cancer.

Using immunoSEQ multiplex PCR, the repertoire was profiled, and TCRdb retains in-frame clones only, with some absent. Of 60,000 to 75,000 clones in the sample, about 90% were seen once. The study, taken as a whole, reports: Relative to CD4+, CD8+ T cells held more expanded clones on average. Some nonresponders also had low normalized T-cell clonal expansion.

The sequence was collected from an adult with an advanced solid tumor such as melanoma, head and neck, liver or kidney cancer. The sample was CD4+ or CD8+ T cells sorted from blood, taken in a trial of the OX40 agonist ivuxolimab. The chain has TRBV7-2 and TRBJ1-2, with D possibly being TRBD1 (5 bases). The CDR3 spells CASSKAGINYGYTF. Here the CDR3 DNA reads TGTGCCAGCAGTAAGGCAGGGATCAACTATGGCTACACCTTC.